This TCR beta chain was identified in a study of patients and donors after allogeneic stem cell transplantation. One entry per CDR3 protein, called by TCRdb with MiXCR from the RT-PCR reads. The sample holds around 90,000 distinct CDR3 sequences; 40% to 60% are singletons and the top ten take around 60%. What was sequenced was blood, either unsorted or a sorted T cell fraction (not recorded which). This TCR came from a human donor who was either an allogeneic HSCT recipient or a stem cell or donor lymphocyte infusion donor (not recorded which). It is not recorded whose cells these are; they may come from a transplant donor.

The CDR3 spells CASRQDLNYGYTF. CDR3 DNA: TGTGCCTCCCGACAGGACCTAAACTATGGCTACACCTTC. The J gene is TRBJ1-2, the V gene TRBV6-2 or TRBV6-3; TRBD1 might be the D (6 bases). Looked up from germline, CDR1 is MNHEY and CDR2 is SVGEGT. The CDR3 is 13 amino acids. V lost 11 bases, J lost 2 bases, and 15 bases lay in between.